This TCR beta chain is drawn from a study of blood T cell repertoires in COVID-19. Study as a whole: Whether acute or convalescent, the COVID-19 samples came from the United States, Italy and Spain.

CDR1 MDHEN and CDR2 SYDVKM come from the germline V gene. The V gene lost 4 bases and the J gene lost 2 bases, with 12 bases spanning the gap. This CDR3 region has 15 residues. This clone was observed a handful of times. How the authors handled the data: Counts of nucleated cells, estimated from reference gene primer amplification, were obtained. Clones were sequenced by immunoSEQ multiplex PCR, and TCRdb holds only the in-frame ones, with some missing. D and trimming were read from the DNA, whereas the V and J calls and clone size are those reported in that table. The table records some 130,000 clones, 81% of them present only once.

The sample consisted of peripheral blood. The genes are TRBV28 and TRBJ2-1; tentative D call: TRBD1 (5 bases). The TCR originated in a woman in her sixties with active or convalescent COVID-19. CDR3 nucleotide sequence: TGTGCCAGCAGTTCGTCCGACAGAGCCTACAATGAGCAGTTCTTC. It translates to CASSSSDRAYNEQFF.